This T cell receptor beta chain was sequenced in a study of memory CD8 T cells in hepatitis C reinfection. Study-level background: HCV reinfection meant a positive HCV RNA test after two negative tests at least 60 days apart.

This clone has just one count. Time point meaning: late/post reinfection, 12 to 24 weeks after detection. No in vitro expansion preceded TCR sequencing of the sorted cells. The Montreal HEPCO cohort supplied donors who inject drugs. V lost 5 bases, J lost 6 bases, and 11 bases stayed unmatched. The CDR3 runs to 16 residues. Germline V gives CDR1 SGHVS, CDR2 FNYEAQ. Assay used: immunoSEQ multiplex PCR; TCRdb lists only in-frame clones, some missing. The sample lists 46,000 or so clones, 75% to 90% seen once, with roughly 0.7% in the top ten. V gene TRBV7-6 combines with J gene TRBJ2-1; 9 nucleotides agree with TRBD1. The sequenced sample was naive CD8+ T cells sorted from blood. The source is a man aged 18 to 30 with hepatitis C virus infection. The CDR3 DNA is TGTGCCAGCAGCCTAGGGTACGGGACAGGGATCAATGAGCAGTTCTTC. Its translation is CASSLGYGTGINEQFF.